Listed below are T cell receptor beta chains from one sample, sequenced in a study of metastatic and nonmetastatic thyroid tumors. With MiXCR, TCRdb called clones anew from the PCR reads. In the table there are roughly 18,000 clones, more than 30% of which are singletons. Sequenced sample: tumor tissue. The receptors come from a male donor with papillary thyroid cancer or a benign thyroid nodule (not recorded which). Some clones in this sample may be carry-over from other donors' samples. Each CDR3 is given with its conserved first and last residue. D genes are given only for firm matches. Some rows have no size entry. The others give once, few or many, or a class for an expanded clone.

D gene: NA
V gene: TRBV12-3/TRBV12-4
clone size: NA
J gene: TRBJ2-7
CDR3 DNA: TGTGCCAGCAGTTCAGCTGGGGGATCCGAGCAGTACTTT
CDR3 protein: CASSSAGGSEQYF

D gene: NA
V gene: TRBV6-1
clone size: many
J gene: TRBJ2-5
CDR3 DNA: TGTGCCAGCAGTCCGACTTTACTAGTTCAAGAGACCCAGTACTTC
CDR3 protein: CASSPTLLVQETQYF

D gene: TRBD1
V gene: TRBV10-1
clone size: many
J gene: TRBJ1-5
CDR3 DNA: TGCGCCAGCAGTGAGGGAACAACAGGGGGCCATCAGCCCCAGCATTTT
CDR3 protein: CASSEGTTGGHQPQHF

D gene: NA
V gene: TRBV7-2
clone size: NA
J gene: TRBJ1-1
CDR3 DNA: TGTGCCAGCAGCCAGCCTGGGGGAGGCACTGAAGCTTTCTTT
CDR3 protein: CASSQPGGGTEAFF

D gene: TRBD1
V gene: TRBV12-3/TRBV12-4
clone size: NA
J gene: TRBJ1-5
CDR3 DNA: TGTGCCAGGAGGGGGCCCTACTATCAGCCCCAGCATTTT
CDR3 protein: CARRGPYYQPQHF

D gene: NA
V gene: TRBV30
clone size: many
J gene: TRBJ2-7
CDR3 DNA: TGTGCCTGGAAGAACCAGGGGAAGGCCTACGAGCAGTACTTC
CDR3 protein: CAWKNQGKAYEQYF

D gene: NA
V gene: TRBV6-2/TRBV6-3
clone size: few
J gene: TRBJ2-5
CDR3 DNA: TGTGCCAGCATGGCATTGTTACTAGGAGGAGAGACCCAGTACTTC
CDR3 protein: CASMALLLGGETQYF

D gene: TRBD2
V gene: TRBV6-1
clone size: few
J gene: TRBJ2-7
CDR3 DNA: TGTGCCAGCAGTGAAGCGTCACGGGGGGGGGCCTACGAGCAGTACTTC
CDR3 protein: CASSEASRGGAYEQYF

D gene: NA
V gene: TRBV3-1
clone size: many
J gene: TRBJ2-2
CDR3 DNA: TGTGCCAGCAGCCGCGCACGGGGCGGGGAGCTGTTTTTT
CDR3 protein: CASSRARGGELFF

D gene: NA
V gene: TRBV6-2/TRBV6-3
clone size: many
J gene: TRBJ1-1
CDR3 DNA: TGTGCCAGCAGTTACGGGGTTGGGACATTGAACACTGAAGCTTTCTTT
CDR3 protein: CASSYGVGTLNTEAFF

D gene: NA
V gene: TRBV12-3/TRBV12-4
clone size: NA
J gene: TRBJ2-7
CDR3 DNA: TGTGCCAGCAGTTTAGCGCGGGGTCTGACCTACGAGCAGTACTTC
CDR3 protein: CASSLARGLTYEQYF

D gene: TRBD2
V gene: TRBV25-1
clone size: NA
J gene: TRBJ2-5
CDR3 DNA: TGTGCCAGCAGTGAACTAGCGGGGGAAGAGACCCAGTACTTC
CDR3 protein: CASSELAGEETQYF

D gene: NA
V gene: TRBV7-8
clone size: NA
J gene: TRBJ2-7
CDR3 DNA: TGTGCCAGCAGCTTACCGGTGAAGACCTACGAGCAGTACTTC
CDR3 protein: CASSLPVKTYEQYF

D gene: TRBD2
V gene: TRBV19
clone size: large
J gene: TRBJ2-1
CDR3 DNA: TGTGCCAGTAGTATAGATCGTGCAGCGGGAGGGTACAATGAGCAGTTCTTC
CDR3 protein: CASSIDRAAGGYNEQFF

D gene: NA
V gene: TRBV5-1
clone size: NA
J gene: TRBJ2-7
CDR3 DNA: TGCGCCAGCAGCGGGGTGACTCCTGGCAACGAGCAGTACTTC
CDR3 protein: CASSGVTPGNEQYF

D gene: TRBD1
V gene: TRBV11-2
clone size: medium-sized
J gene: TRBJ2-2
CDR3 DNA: TGTGCCAGCAGCCCAGGGGGCGGGACTAACACCGGGGAGCTGTTTTTT
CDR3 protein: CASSPGGGTNTGELFF

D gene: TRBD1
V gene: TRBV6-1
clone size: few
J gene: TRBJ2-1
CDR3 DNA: TGTGCCAGCAGACCCCGGGACAGGGCCTACAATGAGCAGTTCTTC
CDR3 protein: CASRPRDRAYNEQFF

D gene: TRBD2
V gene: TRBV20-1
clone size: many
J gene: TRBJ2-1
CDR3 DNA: TGCAGTGCTGTGGTAGCGGGACGATACAATGAGCAGTTCTTC
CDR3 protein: CSAVVAGRYNEQFF

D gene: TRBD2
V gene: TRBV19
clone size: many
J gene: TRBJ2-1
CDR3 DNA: TGTGCCAGTAGTATAAGGGCGGGAGACTACAATGAGCAGTTCTTC
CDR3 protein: CASSIRAGDYNEQFF

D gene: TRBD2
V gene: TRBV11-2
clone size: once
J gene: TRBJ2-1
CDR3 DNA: TGTGCCAGCAGCCTCCAAGCGGGAGGGCCCTACAATGAGCAGTTCTTC
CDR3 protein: CASSLQAGGPYNEQFF

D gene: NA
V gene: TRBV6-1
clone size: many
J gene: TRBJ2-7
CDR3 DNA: TGTGCCAGCAGGGACAGATACGAGCAGTACTTC
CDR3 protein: CASRDRYEQYF

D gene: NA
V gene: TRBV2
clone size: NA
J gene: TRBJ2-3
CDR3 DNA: TGTGCCAGCAGTGACCGGGCGGGATGGGTTCTAGCCACAGATTCGCAGTATTTT
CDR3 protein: CASSDRAGWVLATDSQYF

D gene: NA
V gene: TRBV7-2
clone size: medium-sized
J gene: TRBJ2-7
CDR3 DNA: TGTGCCAGCAGCCCCCGCTCGGGGACGGCCGGCGAGCAGTACTTC
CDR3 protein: CASSPRSGTAGEQYF

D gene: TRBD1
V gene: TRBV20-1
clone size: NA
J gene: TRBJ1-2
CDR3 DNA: TGCAGTGCCCCAAGAGCAGGGGGAGTCTTGTATTGCTACACCTTC
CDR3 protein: CSAPRAGGVLYCYTF

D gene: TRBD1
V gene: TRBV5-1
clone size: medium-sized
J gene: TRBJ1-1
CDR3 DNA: TGCGCCAGCAGCTCAGGACAGGCCATAAGCCTCTCGAACACTGAAGCTTTCTTT
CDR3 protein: CASSSGQAISLSNTEAFF

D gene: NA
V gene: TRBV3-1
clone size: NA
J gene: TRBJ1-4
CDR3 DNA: TGTGCCAGCAGCCTGACATCAACTAATGAAAAACTGTTTTTT
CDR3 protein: CASSLTSTNEKLFF

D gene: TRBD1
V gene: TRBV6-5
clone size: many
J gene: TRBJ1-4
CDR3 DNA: TGTGCCAGCAGTTACTCACAGGGGGTCGAAAAACTGTTTTTT
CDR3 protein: CASSYSQGVEKLFF

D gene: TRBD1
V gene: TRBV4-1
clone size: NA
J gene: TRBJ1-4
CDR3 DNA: TGCGCCAGCAGCCAAGGACAGGGTTTGGGAAAACTGTTTTTT
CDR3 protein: CASSQGQGLGKLFF

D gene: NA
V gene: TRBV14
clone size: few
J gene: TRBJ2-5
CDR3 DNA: TGTGCCAGCAGCAAGACAGATAAGAAAGAGACCCAGTACTTC
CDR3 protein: CASSKTDKKETQYF

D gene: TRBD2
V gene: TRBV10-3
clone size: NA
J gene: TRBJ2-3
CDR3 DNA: TGTGCCATCAGGGGACTAGCGGTGGACACAGATACGCAGTATTTT
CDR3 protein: CAIRGLAVDTDTQYF

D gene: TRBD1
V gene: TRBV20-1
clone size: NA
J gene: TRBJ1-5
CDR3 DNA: TGCAGTGCTTTACCGGGACAGGGACAGTATAGCAATCAGCCCCAGCATTTT
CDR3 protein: CSALPGQGQYSNQPQHF

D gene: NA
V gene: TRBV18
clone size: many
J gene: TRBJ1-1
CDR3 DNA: TGTGCCAGCTCCCCTTGGGGGGGGGCTCGATACACTGAAGCTTTCTTT
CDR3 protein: CASSPWGGARYTEAFF

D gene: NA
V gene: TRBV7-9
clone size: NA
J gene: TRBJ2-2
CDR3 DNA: TGTGCCAGCAGCTTAGGGCTATTGAACACCGGGGAGCTGTTTTTT
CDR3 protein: CASSLGLLNTGELFF

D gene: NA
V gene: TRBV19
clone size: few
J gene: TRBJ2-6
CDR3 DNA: TGTGCCAGTAGTATTACGGGTTCTGGGGCCAACGTCCTGACTTTC
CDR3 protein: CASSITGSGANVLTF

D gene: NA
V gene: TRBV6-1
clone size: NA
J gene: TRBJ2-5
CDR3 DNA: TGTGCCAGCAGTGAAGCGCTTAGCGGAGGACAAGAGACCCAGTACTTC
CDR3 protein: CASSEALSGGQETQYF

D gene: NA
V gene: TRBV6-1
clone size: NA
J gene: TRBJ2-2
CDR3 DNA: TGTGCCAGCAGTCCCATACAGGGAGTCACCGGGGAGCTGTTTTTT
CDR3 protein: CASSPIQGVTGELFF

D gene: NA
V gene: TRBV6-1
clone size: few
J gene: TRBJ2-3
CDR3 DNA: TGTGCCAGCAGTGATTCGGATACCACAGATACGCAGTATTTT
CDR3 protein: CASSDSDTTDTQYF

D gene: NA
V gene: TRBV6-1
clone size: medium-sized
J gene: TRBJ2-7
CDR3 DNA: TGTGCCAGCAGTGAACAGGAACAGGGCTACTCCTACGAGCAGTACTTC
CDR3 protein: CASSEQEQGYSYEQYF

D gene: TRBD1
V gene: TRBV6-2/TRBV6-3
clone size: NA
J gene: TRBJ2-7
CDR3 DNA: TGTGCCAGTATCCCCCGGCAGGGGGCGTCAGTAAGAGTTGTCTACGAGCAGTACTTC
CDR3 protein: CASIPRQGASVRVVYEQYF

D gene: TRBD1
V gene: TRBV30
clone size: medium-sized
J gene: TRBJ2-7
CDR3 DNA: TGTGCCTGGAGTAGGGGACAGGGGTATTTCGAGCAGTACTTC
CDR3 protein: CAWSRGQGYFEQYF

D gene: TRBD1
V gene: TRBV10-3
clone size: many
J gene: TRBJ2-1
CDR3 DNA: TGTGCCATCACCGGGACAGGGGACGATGAGCAGTTCTTC
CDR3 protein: CAITGTGDDEQFF

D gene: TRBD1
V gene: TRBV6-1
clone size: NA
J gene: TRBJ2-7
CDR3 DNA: TGTGCCAGCAGTGTGGGACAGATAAACTACGAGCAGTACTTC
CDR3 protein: CASSVGQINYEQYF

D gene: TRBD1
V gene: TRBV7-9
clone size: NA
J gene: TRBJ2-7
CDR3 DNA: TGTGCCAGCAGCTCCGGGACAGGGTACTACGAGCAGTACTTC
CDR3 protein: CASSSGTGYYEQYF

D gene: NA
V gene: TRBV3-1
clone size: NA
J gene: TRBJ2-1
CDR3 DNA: TGTGCCAGCAGCCAAGATGAAGGACTCCAAAAGCAGTTCTTC
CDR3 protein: CASSQDEGLQKQFF

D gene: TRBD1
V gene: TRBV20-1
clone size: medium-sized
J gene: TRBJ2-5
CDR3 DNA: TGCAGTGCTAGGGGACAGGGGGCGAGTTCACAACAGACCCAGTACTTC
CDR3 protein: CSARGQGASSQQTQYF

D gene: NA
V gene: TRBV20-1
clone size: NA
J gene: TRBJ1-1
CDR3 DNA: TGCAGTGCGCCTTACAGGGATGGGACTGAAGCTTTCTTT
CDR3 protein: CSAPYRDGTEAFF

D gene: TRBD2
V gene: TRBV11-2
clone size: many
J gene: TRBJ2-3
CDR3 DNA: TGTGCCAGCAGCCTAGGACTAGCGGGAGGCCCCACAGATACGCAGTATTTT
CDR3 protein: CASSLGLAGGPTDTQYF

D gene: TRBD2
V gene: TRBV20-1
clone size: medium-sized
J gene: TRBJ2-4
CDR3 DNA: TGCAGTGCCTTCCCGGCTAGCGGGAGTACCCTCCTAGCCAAAAACATTCAGTACTTC
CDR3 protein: CSAFPASGSTLLAKNIQYF

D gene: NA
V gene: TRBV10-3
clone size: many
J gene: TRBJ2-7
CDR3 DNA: TGTGCCATCAGTGTTGGACGAGATTACGAGCAGTACTTC
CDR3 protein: CAISVGRDYEQYF

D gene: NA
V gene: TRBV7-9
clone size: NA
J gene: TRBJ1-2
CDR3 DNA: TGTGCCAGCAGCTTAGCCGGCAGACTTTATGGCTACACCTTC
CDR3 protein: CASSLAGRLYGYTF

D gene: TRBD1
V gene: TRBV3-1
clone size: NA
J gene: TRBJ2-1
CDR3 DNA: TGTGCCAGCAGCCAATTCCGGACAGGGGGCCTATACAATGAGCAGTTCTTC
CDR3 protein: CASSQFRTGGLYNEQFF

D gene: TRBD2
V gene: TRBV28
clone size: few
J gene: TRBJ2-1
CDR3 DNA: TGTGCCAGCAGTTCACCCCTCCGAGGGAGGGCCGGGTATGAGCAGTTCTTC
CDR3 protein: CASSSPLRGRAGYEQFF

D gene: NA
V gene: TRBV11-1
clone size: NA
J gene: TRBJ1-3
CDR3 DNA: TGTGCCAGGAGCTTAGGGGGGACGGTCTTCCATGGAAACACCATATATTTT
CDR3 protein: CARSLGGTVFHGNTIYF

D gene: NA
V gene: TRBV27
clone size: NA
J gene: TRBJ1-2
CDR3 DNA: TGTGCCAGCAGTTTATCTTGGACAGCGATATATGGCTACACCTTC
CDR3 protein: CASSLSWTAIYGYTF

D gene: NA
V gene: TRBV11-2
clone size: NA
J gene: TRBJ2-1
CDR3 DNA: TGTGCCAGCAGCTTGACCCCTCTAGGGGCGAGTGAGCAGTTCTTC
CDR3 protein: CASSLTPLGASEQFF

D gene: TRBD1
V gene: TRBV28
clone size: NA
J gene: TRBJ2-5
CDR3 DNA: TGTGCCAGCAGCACCGGACAGGGCGGGGAGACCCAGTACTTC
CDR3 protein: CASSTGQGGETQYF

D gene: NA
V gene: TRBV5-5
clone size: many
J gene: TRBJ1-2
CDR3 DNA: TGTGCCAGCAGCCTGAGTGGGAGGGGTAACTATGGCTACACCTTC
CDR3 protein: CASSLSGRGNYGYTF

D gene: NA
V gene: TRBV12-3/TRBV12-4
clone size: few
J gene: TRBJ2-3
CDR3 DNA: TGTGCCAGCAGTGGGCCCCTCGGGGCGTTGATTTACACAGATACGCAGTATTTT
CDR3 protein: CASSGPLGALIYTDTQYF

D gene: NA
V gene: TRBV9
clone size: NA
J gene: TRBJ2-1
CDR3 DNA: TGTGCCAGCAGCCCTAAGCAAATTGGGTACAATGAGCAGTTCTTC
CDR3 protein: CASSPKQIGYNEQFF

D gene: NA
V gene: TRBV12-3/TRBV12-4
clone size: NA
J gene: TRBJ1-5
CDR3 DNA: TGTGCCAGCGCCCTTGGGGGAGATCAGCCCCAGCATTTT
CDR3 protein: CASALGGDQPQHF